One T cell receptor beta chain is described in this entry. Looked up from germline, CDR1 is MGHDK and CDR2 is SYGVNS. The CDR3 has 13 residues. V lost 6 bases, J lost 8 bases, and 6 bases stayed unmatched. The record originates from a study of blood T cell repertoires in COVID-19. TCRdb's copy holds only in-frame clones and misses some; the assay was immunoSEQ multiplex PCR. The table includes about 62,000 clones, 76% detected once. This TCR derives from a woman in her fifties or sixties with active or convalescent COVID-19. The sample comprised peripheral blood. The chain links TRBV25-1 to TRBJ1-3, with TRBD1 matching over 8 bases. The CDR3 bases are TGTGCCAGCAGCGACAGGGGCCGAGACACCATATATTTT. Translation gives CASSDRGRDTIYF.